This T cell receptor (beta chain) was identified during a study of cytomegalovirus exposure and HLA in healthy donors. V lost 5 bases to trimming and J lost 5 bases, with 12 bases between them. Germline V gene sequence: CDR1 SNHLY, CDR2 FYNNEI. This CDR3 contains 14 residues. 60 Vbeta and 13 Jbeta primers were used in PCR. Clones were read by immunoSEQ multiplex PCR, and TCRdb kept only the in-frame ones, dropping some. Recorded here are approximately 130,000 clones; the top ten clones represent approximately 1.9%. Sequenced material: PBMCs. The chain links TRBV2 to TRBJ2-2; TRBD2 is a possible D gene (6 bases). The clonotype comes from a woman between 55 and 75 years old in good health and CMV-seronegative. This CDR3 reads CASSLGLATGELFF. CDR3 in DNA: TGTGCCAGCAGTTTGGGACTCGCGACCGGGGAGCTGTTTTTT.